This T cell receptor beta chain was sequenced in a study of blood T cell repertoires in COVID-19. Study details: Sources were T cells, B-cell-depleted T cells, or PBMCs; the material itself was cDNA or gDNA.

With 6 bases removed from V and 8 bases from J, the gap between germline ends came to 13 bases. The CDR3 extends over 13 amino acids. Germline V lookup: CDR1 MDHEN, CDR2 SYDVKM. Per the original methods: Nucleated cell number was recorded as an estimate derived from reference gene primer amplification. This table comes from immunoSEQ multiplex PCR, and its TCRdb copy is limited to in-frame clones, with some not included. V, J and clone size are those of that table, while D and trimming were read from the DNA. Of about 150,000 clones listed, about 90% are singletons. This sequence was found in a middle-aged man with acute or convalescent COVID-19. This sequence joins TRBV28 and TRBJ1-4; possible D gene TRBD1, 5 bases. The sequencing input was peripheral blood. The CDR3: CASSRPGWEKLFF. In DNA form, the CDR3 reads TGTGCCAGCAGCCGACCAGGGTGGGAAAAACTGTTTTTT.